These T cell receptor beta chains were read from a single sample in a study of blood T cell repertoires in COVID-19. TCRdb's table, derived via immunoSEQ multiplex PCR, lists solely in-frame clones and lacks some. This table holds about 210,000 clones, about 80% found once. The specimen sequenced was peripheral blood. Every receptor here comes from a woman aged 55 to 70 with COVID-19, enrolled during active disease. Each CDR3 is given with its conserved first and last residue.

v_gene	j_gene	CDR3aa
TRBV5-1	TRBJ1-2	CASSREQGANGYTF
TRBV5-4	TRBJ2-5	CASSSASVPETQYF
TRBV4-1	TRBJ1-5	CASSQDRGGQGPQHF
TRBV7-6	TRBJ2-2	CASSSGLADNTGELFF
TRBV2	TRBJ1-6	CASSEKLGRQAYNSPLHF
TRBV11-1	TRBJ2-3	CASSLASREGLGFTDTQYF
TRBV5-4	TRBJ2-2	CASSFAGGGELFF
TRBV6-5	TRBJ1-5	CASSPRGNQPQHF
TRBV2	TRBJ2-3	CASSPTGLAGNTDTQYF
TRBV2	TRBJ1-1	CASRYVRGLVTEAFF
TRBV28	TRBJ2-1	CASSPYPGTSGTYNEQFF
TRBV9	TRBJ1-1	CASSVVGQGPPEAFF
TRBV19	TRBJ2-3	CASTPPAVYSTDTQYF
TRBV25-1	TRBJ1-1	CASSRQGDGTEAFF
TRBV4-2	TRBJ2-2	CASSRSGGAITGELFF
TRBV10-3	TRBJ2-3	CAISEYKDTQYF
TRBV6-5	TRBJ1-5	CASSALTGGGQPQHF
TRBV28	TRBJ2-3	CASSKRLGLAGGGVDTQYF
TRBV6-5	TRBJ1-2	CASQIRGERGYTF
TRBV28	TRBJ1-1	CASSPGVYTEAFF
TRBV2	TRBJ2-7	CASKGLAGSNSYEQYF
TRBV5-4	TRBJ1-2	CASSSRDYYGGYTF
TRBV27	TRBJ2-5	CASSLGGWETQYF
TRBV5-1	TRBJ2-3	CASSLDTAPDTQYF
TRBV5-1	TRBJ1-3	CASSPQGAGNTIYF
TRBV19	TRBJ1-5	CASSISGGRGQPQHF